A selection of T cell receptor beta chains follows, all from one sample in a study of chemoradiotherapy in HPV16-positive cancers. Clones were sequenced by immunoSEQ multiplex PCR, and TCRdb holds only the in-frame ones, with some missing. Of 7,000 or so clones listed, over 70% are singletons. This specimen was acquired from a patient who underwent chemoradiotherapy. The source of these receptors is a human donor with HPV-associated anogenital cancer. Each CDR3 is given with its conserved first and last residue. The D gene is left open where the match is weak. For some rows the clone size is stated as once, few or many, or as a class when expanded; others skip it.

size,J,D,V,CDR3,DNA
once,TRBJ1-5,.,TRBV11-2,CASSLNGAANQPQHF,TGTGCCAGCAGCTTAAACGGGGCGGCTAATCAGCCCCAGCATTTT
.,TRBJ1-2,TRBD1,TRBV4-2,CASSLNRGRIYGYTF,TGTGCCAGCAGTCTCAACAGGGGGCGTATTTATGGCTACACCTTC
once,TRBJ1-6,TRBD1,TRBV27,CASRFKDRASPLHF,TGTGCCAGCAGATTTAAGGACAGGGCTTCACCCCTCCACTTT
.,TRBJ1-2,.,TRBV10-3,CAISESWEANYGYTF,TGTGCCATCAGTGAGTCGTGGGAAGCTAACTATGGCTACACCTTC
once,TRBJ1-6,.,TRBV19,CASRLTGTPNSPLHF,TGTGCCAGTAGGCTTACCGGGACACCTAATTCACCCCTCCACTTT
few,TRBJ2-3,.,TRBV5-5,CASSLARGTDTQYF,TGTGCCAGCAGCTTAGCCCGGGGCACAGATACGCAGTATTTT
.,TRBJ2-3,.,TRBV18,CASSPGRRGRDTQYF,TGTGCCAGCTCACCCGGTCGAAGGGGGAGGGATACGCAGTATTTT
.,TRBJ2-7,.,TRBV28,CASSPGGPHEQYF,TGTGCCAGCAGCCCCGGGGGCCCCCACGAGCAGTACTTC
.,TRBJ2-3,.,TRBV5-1,CASGKCGASPPNTQYF,TGCGCCAGCGGAAAGTGTGGCGCCTCCCCCCCCAATACGCAGTATTTT
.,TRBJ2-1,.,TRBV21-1,CASSKTPKEQFF,TGTGCCAGCAGCAAAACCCCCAAGGAGCAGTTCTTC